This T cell receptor beta chain was recorded in a study of immune evolution from preneoplasia to lung adenocarcinoma (dated by TCRdb to the early 2020s). With respect to the entire study: No AAH lesions showed HLA loss of heterozygosity, compared with 5.5% to 8% of AIS, over 12% of MIA and less than 35% of ADC lesions. The study profiled immune contexture across lung adenocarcinoma precursors and invasive adenocarcinoma using immune gene expression, TCR sequencing and multiplex immunofluorescence. Resected precursor lesions (AAH, AIS, MIA) and invasive adenocarcinomas were each compared against paired morphologically normal lung tissue. Sample size was determined by specimen availability and not by a prior power calculation. The immune data were combined with whole exome sequencing and methylation data from the same cohort of nodules. The overall cohort comprised some 53 patients with pulmonary nodules who underwent surgical resection. The TCR sequencing data were obtained from 51 patients. According to the study, about 110 samples went through TCR sequencing. POLYSOLVER was used to infer Class I HLA alleles from exome data, while LOHHLA was used to detect allele-specific HLA loss. The investigation overall reported the following: Findings were based on association rather than direct causation; larger cohorts with long-term follow-up and longitudinal biopsies were deemed needed. KRAS-mutant nodules showed the highest T cell clonality compared with EGFR-mutant or double wild-type lesions. Because every patient came from Japan and China, how well the results apply to Western populations was uncertain. Clonality was highest in normal lung, while later-stage lesions appeared to show lower clonality but higher T cell density and diversity. Normal lung had the highest top T cell clone frequencies, and these frequencies appeared to fall progressively from AAH through AIS, MIA and invasive adenocarcinoma.

The germline V gene yields SGHRS for CDR1 and YFSETQ for CDR2. CDR3 length: 15 amino acids, cysteine to phenylalanine. The kept DNA is CDR3 alone, 45 bases in frame from the first base. V is pruned by 0 bases and J by 3 bases, leaving 1 base of the junction without a gene match. TCR beta CDR3 regions were sequenced from DNA using the immunoSEQ hsTCRbeta Kit. Per the authors' processing: The ImmunoSEQ Analyzer was used to analyse the TCR sequencing data. T cell clonality was calculated on productive rearrangements as 1 minus Pielou's evenness. T cell diversity was measured with the inverse Simpson index on productive templates. T cell density was TCR beta template counts normalized to usable DNA, estimated by amplifying and sequencing housekeeping genes. TCR metrics were compared across histologic stages using two-sided Kruskal-Wallis tests. TCRdb holds this immuneACCESS table with in-frame rearrangements only. Some clones are missing; in checked studies, unresolved V genes explain under half, and the rest has no known cause. That table gives V, J and clone size, and the DNA gave D and trimming. The sample table contains tens of thousands of clones; only one count was recorded for 74% of them. Of the sample, about 6.5% is held by the ten largest clones.

Patients underwent resection in Japan or China between the mid-2010s and the late 2010s. Two lung cancer pathologists independently confirmed the histologic diagnosis of each case on H&E slides. Macro-dissection after pathologic assessment enriched premalignant or tumor cells for nucleic acid extraction. The AllPrep DNA/RNA FFPE Kit was used to isolate DNA from FFPE tissue. Concerning this clone: No antigen is known for it. The sample holds no much larger clone one base away, and base qualities are not on file.

Recombination linked TRBV5-1 to TRBJ2-1, with 9 central nucleotides matching TRBD1. The material sequenced was FFPE invasive lung adenocarcinoma tissue. What this sample's cell subset or site label stands for: frankly invasive lung adenocarcinoma (ADC). The TCR sequence derives from a person between 60 and 69 years old with lung adenocarcinoma. The CDR3 region: CASSLGQGVYNEQFF. The DNA reads as follows: TGCGCCAGCAGCTTGGGACAGGGGGTCTACAATGAGCAGTTCTTC.